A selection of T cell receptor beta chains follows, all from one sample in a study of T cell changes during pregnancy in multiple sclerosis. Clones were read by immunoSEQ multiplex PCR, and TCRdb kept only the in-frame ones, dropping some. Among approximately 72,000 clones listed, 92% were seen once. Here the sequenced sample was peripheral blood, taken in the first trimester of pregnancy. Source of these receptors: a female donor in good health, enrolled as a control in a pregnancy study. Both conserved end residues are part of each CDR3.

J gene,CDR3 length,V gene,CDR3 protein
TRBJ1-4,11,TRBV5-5,CASSAAGTEIF
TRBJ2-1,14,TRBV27,CASGARGGPNEQFF
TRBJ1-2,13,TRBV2,CASILGGLYGYTF
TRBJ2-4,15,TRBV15,CATSRDRVAKNIQYF
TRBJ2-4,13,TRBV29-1,CSVEAGEKNIQYF
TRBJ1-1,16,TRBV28,CASSLRAGDMNTEAFF
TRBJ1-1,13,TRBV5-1,CASSLGGDTEAFF
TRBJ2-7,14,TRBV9,CASSPRTSSYEQYF
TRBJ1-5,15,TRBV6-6,CASTGGRWNDQPQHF
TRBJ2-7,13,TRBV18,CASSPAGPYEQYF